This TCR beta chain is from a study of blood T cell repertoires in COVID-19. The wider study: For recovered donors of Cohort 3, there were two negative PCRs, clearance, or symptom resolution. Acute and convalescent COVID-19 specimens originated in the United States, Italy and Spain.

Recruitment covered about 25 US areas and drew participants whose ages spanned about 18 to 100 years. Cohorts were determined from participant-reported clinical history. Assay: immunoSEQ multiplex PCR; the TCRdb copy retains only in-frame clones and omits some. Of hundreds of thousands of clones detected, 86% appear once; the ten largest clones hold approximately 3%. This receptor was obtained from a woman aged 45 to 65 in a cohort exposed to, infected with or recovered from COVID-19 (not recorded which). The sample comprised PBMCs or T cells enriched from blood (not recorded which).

CDR3 in amino acids: CASRTGGNYGYTF. CDR3 coding DNA: TGTGCCAGCAGGACCGGGGGTAACTATGGCTACACCTTC. The chain couples TRBV6-5 to TRBJ1-2, with a tentative D call TRBD1 (5 bases). Trimming removed 6 bases from V and 1 base from J, with 9 bases in between. This CDR3 is built from 13 residues. The germline gives CDR1 MNHEY, CDR2 SVGAGI.